This TCR beta chain came from a study of blood T cell repertoires in COVID-19. At the level of the study: Sources were T cells, B-cell-depleted T cells, or PBMCs; the material itself was cDNA or gDNA.

The CDR3 loop spans 17 amino acids. Germline V gives CDR1 SNHLY, CDR2 FYNNEI. Unmatched junction bases numbered 12, after V lost 7 bases and J lost 4 bases. TCRdb's table, derived via immunoSEQ multiplex PCR, lists solely in-frame clones and lacks some. Of more than 300,000 clones listed, 65% to 90% are singletons. Researchers sorted participants into cohorts using their self-reported clinical history. Recovered participants had two consecutive negative NP/OP PCR tests, healthcare professional clearance, or symptom resolution. Sequencing was carried out using PBMCs or T cells enriched from blood (not recorded which). The source of this sequence is a man younger than 45 who had recovered from COVID-19. This chain connects TRBV2 to TRBJ2-6, with 8 nucleotides matching TRBD1. The CDR3 is CASIRDRGMAGANVLTF. CDR3 nucleotides: TGTGCCAGCATAAGAGACAGGGGTATGGCCGGGGCCAACGTCCTGACTTTC.